The clone carrying this T cell receptor (beta chain) was found many times. Its matching antigen is unknown. One entry per CDR3 protein results from TCRdb running MiXCR on the 5' RACE reads. The sample contains roughly 130,000 distinct CDR3 sequences, roughly 8.3% of which appear only once. These data originate in a study of CD8 T cells in ankylosing spondylitis. Study results and caveats: Within matched ankylosing spondylitis synovial fluid, disease-linked clones were reportedly significantly enriched. A subset of motif variants has previously been described in the synovial fluid and blood of reactive arthritis. Disease-linked clones bore a CD8+ phenotype and were relatively rare in peripheral blood.

With 2 bases removed from V and 2 bases from J, the gap between germline ends came to 2 bases. The CDR3 has 12 amino acids. The germline V gene has CDR1 SNHLY and CDR2 FYNNEI. V and J are TRBV2 and TRBJ2-3; D uncertain. The receptor was derived from a male donor with ankylosing spondylitis. The sequenced sample was synovial fluid, either unsorted or a sorted T cell fraction (not recorded which). The CDR3: CASSENTDTQYF. The CDR3 DNA reads as TGTGCCAGCAGTGAAAACACAGATACGCAGTATTTT.